This T cell receptor (beta chain) stems from a study of shared clonotypes between healthy human individuals. About the study: Plates per donor: three CD4 naive, three CD4 memory, two CD8 naive, one CD8 memory. Study conclusions and caveats: Clonotype sharing across a handful of donors was observed for roughly 5% of naive CD4 clonotypes.

Points on this clone: The antigen remains unidentified.

CDR3 length equals 14 residues. V dropped 6 bases and J dropped 1; count of bases not matched to a gene: 8. Germline V gives CDR1 SQVTM, CDR2 ANQGSEA. In the sorted-subset replicate PCRs, 200 ng DNA, 25,000 to 30,000 T cell genomes, was used. Method: immunoSEQ multiplex PCR; TCRdb's copy keeps in-frame clones and lacks some. The table includes a few million clones, approximately 93% detected once. The source material was naive CD4+ T cells from PBMCs. Subset specified: CD45RA+ positively selected. The chain recombines TRBV29-1 with TRBJ1-1, with TRBD1 matching 7 bases. This TCR derives from a man younger than 30 in good health. Some clones in this sample may be carry-over from other donors' samples. In nucleotides, the CDR3 is TGCAGCGTGAGGACAGGAACGACGAACACTGAAGCTTTCTTT. This sequence encodes CSVRTGTTNTEAFF. The full variable domain, its missing parts supplied by reference TRBV29-1 and TRBJ1-1, is SAVISQKPSRDICQRGTSLTIQCQVDSQVTMMFWYRQQPGQSLTLIATANQGSEATYESGFVIDKFPISRPNLTFSTLTVSNMSPEDSSIYLCSVRTGTTNTEAFFGQGTRLTVV.